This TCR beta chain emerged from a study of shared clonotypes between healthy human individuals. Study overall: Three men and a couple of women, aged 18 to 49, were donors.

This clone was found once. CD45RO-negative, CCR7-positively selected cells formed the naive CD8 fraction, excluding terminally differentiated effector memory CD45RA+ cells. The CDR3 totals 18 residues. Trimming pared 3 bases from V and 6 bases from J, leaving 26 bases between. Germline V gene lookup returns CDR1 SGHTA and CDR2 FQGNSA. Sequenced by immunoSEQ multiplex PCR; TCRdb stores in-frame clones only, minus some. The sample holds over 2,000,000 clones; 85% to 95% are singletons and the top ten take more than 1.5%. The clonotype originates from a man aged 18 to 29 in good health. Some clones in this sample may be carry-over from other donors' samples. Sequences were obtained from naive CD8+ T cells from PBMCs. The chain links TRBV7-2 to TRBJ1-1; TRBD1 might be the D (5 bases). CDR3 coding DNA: TGTGCCAGCAGCTTCCAAACGGGACGGCCGCGCGGGAGCGCTGAAGCTTTCTTT. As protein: CASSFQTGRPRGSAEAFF.